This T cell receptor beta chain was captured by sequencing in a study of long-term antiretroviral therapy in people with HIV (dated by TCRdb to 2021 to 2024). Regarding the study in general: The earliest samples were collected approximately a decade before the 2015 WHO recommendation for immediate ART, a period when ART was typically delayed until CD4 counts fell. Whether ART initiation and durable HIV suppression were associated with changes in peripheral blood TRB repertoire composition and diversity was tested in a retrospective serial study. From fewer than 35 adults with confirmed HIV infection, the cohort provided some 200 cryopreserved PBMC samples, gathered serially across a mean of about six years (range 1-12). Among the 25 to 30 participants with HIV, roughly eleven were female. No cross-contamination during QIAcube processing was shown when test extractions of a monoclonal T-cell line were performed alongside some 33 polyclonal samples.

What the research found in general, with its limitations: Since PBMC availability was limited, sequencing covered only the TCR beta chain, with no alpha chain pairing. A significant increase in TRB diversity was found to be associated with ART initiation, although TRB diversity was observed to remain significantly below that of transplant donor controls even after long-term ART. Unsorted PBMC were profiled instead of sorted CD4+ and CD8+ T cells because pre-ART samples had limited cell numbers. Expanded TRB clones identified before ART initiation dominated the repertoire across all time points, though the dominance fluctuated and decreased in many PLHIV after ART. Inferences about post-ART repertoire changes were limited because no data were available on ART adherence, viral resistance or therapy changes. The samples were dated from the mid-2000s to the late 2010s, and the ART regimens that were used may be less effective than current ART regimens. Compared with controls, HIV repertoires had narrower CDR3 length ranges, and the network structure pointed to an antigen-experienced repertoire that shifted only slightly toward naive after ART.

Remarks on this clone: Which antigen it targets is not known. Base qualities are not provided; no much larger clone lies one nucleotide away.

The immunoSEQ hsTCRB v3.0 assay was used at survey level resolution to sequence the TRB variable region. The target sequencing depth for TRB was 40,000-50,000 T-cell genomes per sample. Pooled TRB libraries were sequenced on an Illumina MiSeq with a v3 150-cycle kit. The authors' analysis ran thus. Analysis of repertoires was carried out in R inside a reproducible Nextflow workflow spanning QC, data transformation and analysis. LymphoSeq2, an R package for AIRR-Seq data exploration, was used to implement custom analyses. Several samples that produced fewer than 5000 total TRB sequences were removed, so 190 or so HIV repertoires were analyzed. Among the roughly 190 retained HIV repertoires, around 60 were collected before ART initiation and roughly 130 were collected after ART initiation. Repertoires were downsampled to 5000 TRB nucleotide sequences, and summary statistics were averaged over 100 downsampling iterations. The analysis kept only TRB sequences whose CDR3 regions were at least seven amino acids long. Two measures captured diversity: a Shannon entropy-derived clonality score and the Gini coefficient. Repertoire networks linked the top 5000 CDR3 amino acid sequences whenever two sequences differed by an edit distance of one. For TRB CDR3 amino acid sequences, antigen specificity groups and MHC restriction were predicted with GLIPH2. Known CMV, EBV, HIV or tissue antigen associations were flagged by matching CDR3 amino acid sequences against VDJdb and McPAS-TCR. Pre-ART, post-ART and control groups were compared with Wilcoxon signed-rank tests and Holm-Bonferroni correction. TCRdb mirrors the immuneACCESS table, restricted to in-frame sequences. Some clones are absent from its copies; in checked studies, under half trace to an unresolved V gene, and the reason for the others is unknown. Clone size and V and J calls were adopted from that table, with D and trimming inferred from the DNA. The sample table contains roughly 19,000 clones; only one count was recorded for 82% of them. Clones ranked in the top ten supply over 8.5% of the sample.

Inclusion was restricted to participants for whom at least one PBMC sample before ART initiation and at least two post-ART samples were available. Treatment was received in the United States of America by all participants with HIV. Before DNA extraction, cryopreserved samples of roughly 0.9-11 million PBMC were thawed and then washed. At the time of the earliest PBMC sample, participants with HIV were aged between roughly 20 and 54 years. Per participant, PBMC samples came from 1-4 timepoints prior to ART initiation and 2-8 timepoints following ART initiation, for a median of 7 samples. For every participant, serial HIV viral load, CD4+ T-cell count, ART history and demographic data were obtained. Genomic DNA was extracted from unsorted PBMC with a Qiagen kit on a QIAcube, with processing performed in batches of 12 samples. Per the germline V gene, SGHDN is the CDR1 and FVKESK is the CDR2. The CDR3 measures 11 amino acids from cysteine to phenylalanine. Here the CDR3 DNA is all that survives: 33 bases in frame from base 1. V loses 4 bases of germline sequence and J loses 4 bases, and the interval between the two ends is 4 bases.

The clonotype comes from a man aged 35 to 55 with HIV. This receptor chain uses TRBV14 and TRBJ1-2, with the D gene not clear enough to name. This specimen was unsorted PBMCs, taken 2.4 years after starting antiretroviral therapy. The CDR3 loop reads CASSRGYGYTF. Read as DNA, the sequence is TGTGCCAGCAGCCGAGGCTATGGCTACACCTTC. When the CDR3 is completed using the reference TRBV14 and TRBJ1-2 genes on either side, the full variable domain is EAGVTQFPSHSVIEKGQTVTLRCDPISGHDNLYWYRRVMGKEIKFLLHFVKESKQDESGMPNNRFLAERTGGTYSTLKVQPAELEDSGVYFCASSRGYGYTFGSGTRLTVV.